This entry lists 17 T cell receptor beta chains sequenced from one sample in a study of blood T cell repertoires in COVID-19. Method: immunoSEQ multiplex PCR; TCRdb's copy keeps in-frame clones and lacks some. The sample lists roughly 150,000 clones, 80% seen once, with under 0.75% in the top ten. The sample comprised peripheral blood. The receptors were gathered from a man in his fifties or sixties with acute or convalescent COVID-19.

The CDR3 loop reads CASSYGQGSQPQHF. The DNA for the CDR3 is TGTGCCAGCAGCTATGGACAGGGAAGTCAGCCCCAGCATTTT. This chain links TRBV7-9 with TRBJ1-5, with TRBD1 identical over 8 bases. From germline, CDR1 is SEHNR and CDR2 FQNEAQ (reference sequence). This CDR3 comprises 14 residues. The J segment lost 6 bases and the V segment lost 4 bases, leaving 5 bases of the junction unmatched. The whole variable domain, filled in from reference TRBV7-9 and TRBJ1-5, reads DTGVSQNPRHKITKRGQNVTFRCDPISEHNRLYWYRQTLGQGPEFLTYFQNEAQLEKSRLLSDRFSAERPKGSFSTLEIQRTEQGDSAMYLCASSYGQGSQPQHFGDGTRLSIL.

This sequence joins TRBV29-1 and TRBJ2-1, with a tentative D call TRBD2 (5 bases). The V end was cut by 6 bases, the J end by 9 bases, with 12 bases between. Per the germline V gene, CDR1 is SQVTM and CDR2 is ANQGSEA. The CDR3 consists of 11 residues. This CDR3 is CSVPRRGEQFF. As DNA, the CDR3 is TGCAGCGTACCCCGCCGGGGTGAGCAGTTCTTC.

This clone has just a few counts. CDR3 DNA sequence: TGTGCCAGTAGTAAGGCAGGGGGTGGCATGAACACTGAAGCTTTCTTT. Its protein product is CASSKAGGGMNTEAFF. The gene calls are TRBV19 and TRBJ1-1; 7 nucleotides align to TRBD1. With 4 bases clipped from V and 0 bases from J, the junction kept 8 bases outside the gene matches. Germline V gene data show CDR1 as LNHDA and CDR2 as SQIVND (reference sequence). This CDR3 is 16 amino acids long.

The CDR3 DNA follows: TGTGCCAGCAGTTGGGCGCCTAGCACAGATACGCAGTATTTT. Translation gives CASSWAPSTDTQYF. This chain links TRBV7-2 with TRBJ2-3; D gene ambiguous. This CDR3 is 14 amino acids long. Trimming took 6 bases from V and 0 from J, leaving 10 bases between them. Germline values: CDR1 SGHTA, CDR2 FQGNSA.

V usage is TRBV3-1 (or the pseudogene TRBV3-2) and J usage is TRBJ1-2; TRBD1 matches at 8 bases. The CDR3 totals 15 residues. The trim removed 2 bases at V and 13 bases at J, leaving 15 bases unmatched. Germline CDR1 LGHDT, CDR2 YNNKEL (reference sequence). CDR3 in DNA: TGTGCCAGCAGCCAACCGGGACAGGATCGCTCTATCCCCACCTTC. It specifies CASSQPGQDRSIPTF.

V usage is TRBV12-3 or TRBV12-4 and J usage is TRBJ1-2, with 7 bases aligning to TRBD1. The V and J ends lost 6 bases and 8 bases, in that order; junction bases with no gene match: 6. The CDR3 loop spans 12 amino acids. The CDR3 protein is CASSRQGRGYTF. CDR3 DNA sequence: TGTGCCAGCAGCCGACAGGGCCGCGGCTACACCTTC.

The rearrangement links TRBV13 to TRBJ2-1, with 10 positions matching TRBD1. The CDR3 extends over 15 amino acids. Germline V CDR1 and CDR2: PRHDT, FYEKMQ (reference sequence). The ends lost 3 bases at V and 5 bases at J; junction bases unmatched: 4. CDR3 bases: TGTGCCAGCAGCTTGGGACAGGGGCGGGACAATGAGCAGTTCTTC. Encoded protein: CASSLGQGRDNEQFF.

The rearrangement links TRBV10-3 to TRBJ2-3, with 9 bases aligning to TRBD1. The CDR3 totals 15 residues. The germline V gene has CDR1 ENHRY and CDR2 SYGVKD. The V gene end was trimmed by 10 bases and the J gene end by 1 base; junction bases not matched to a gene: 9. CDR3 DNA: TGTGCCACCAATCGGGGACAGGGCGGCACAGATACGCAGTATTTT. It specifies CATNRGQGGTDTQYF.

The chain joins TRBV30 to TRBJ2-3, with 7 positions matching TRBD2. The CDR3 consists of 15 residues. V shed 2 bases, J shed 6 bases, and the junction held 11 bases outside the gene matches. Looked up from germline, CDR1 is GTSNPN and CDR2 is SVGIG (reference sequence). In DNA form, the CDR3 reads TGTGCCTGGAGTAAAAAGGCTAGCGGAGGGGATACGCAGTATTTT. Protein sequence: CAWSKKASGGDTQYF.

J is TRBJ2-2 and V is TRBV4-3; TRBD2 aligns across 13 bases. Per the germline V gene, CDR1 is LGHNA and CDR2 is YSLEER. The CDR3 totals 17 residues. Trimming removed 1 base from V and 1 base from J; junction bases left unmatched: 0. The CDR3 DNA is TGCGCCAGCAGCCAAGGACTAGCGGGAGGGAACACCGGGGAGCTGTTTTTT. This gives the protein CASSQGLAGGNTGELFF.

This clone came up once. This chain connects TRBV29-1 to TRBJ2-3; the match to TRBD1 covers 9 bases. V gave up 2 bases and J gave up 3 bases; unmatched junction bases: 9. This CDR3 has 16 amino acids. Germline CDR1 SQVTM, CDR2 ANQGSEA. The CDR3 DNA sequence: TGCAGCGTTGAATCCATTTCTGACAGGGGGACAGATACGCAGTATTTT. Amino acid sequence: CSVESISDRGTDTQYF.

Here the CDR3 reads CASREDSLNEKLFF. In nucleotides, the CDR3 is TGTGCCAGCAGGGAGGACAGTTTAAATGAAAAACTGTTTTTT. The chain recombines TRBV2 with TRBJ1-4; tentative D call: TRBD1 (6 bases). V gave up 6 bases and J gave up 5 bases, with 13 bases separating them. The CDR3 consists of 14 residues. From germline, CDR1 is SNHLY and CDR2 FYNNEI.

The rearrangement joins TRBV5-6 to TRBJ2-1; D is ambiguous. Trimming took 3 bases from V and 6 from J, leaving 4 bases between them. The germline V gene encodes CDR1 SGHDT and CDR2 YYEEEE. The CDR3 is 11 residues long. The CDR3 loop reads CASSSINEQFF. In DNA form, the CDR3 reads TGTGCCAGCAGCTCAATCAATGAGCAGTTCTTC.

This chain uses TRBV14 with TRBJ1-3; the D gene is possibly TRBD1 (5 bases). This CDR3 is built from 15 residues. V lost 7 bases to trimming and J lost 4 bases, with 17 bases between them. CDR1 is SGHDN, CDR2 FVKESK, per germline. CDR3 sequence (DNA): TGTGCCAGCACCGAAGGGGTAACCGGCGGAAACACCATATATTTT. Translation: CASTEGVTGGNTIYF.

The CDR3 spells CASSLLLGGGAGEQFF. CDR3 sequence (DNA): TGCGCCAGCAGCTTATTACTAGGCGGGGGGGCTGGGGAGCAGTTCTTC. This chain uses TRBV5-1 with TRBJ2-1; 9 positions agree with TRBD2. CDR3 length: 16 residues. After removal of 2 bases from V and 10 bases from J, the junction contained 13 bases not matched to a gene. Germline loops: CDR1 SGHRS, CDR2 YFSETQ. The whole variable domain, remainder taken from reference TRBV5-1 and TRBJ2-1, is KAGVTQTPRYLIKTRGQQVTLSCSPISGHRSVSWYQQTPGQGLQFLFEYFSETQRNKGNFPGRFSGRQFSNSRSEMNVSTLELGDSALYLCASSLLLGGGAGEQFFGPGTRLTVL.

Here the CDR3 DNA reads TGTGCCAGCTCACCAGTGACAGTGAACACTGAAGCTTTCTTT. Translation gives CASSPVTVNTEAFF. The chain carries TRBV18 and TRBJ1-1; perhaps TRBD1 as D (5 bases). Trimming took 2 bases from V and 0 from J, leaving 7 bases between them. This CDR3 has 14 residues. Germline CDR1 and CDR2: KGHSH and LQKENI.

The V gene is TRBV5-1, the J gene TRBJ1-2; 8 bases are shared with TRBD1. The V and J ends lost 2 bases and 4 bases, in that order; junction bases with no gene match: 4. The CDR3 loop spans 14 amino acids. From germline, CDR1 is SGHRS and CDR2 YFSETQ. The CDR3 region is CASSFDRGTYGYTF. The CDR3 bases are TGCGCCAGCAGCTTCGACAGGGGCACCTATGGCTACACCTTC. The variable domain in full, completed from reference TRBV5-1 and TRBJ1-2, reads KAGVTQTPRYLIKTRGQQVTLSCSPISGHRSVSWYQQTPGQGLQFLFEYFSETQRNKGNFPGRFSGRQFSNSRSEMNVSTLELGDSALYLCASSFDRGTYGYTFGSGTRLTVV.